Listed here are 21 T cell receptor beta chains from one sample, sequenced in a study of blood T cells in healthy people across ages. With a J-beta primer mix and a sample-barcoded 5' primer, a second PCR ran about 7 to 12 cycles. TCRdb redid the calling of the 5' RACE reads with MiXCR, one entry per CDR3 protein. The sample has about 770,000 distinct CDR3 sequences; roughly 44% are singletons. Sequenced sample: blood. Receptor source: a man aged 55-75 years in good health.

As to this clonotype: A read error may produce the germline difference seen at one junction end. The rearrangement uses TRBV20-1 and TRBJ2-1; 8 bases are a match to TRBD2. This CDR3 is built from 15 residues. Germline-derived CDR1 and CDR2 are DFQATT and SNEGSKA (reference sequence). CDR3 protein: CSTRDPAGDYNEQFF. In DNA form, the CDR3 reads TGCAGTACTAGAGATCCAGCGGGGGATTACAATGAGCAGTTCTTC.

The genes are TRBV4-3 and TRBJ2-1; a weak D match, TRBD2 (5 bases). CDR1 LGHNA and CDR2 YSLEER come from the germline V gene. V dropped 3 bases and J dropped 1 base, with 10 bases sitting between them. The CDR3 is made up of 15 amino acids. In DNA, the CDR3 is TGCGCCAGCAGCCACGAACTAGGGTCCTACAATGAGCAGTTCTTC. Its translation: CASSHELGSYNEQFF.

The rearrangement links TRBV20-1 to TRBJ2-4; possible D gene TRBD2, 6 bases. The CDR3 sequence is 15 residues long. The germline V and J ends were trimmed by 6 bases and 13 bases, with 28 bases remaining between them. CDR1 is DFQATT and CDR2 is SNEGSKA in the germline V gene (reference sequence). The CDR3 sequence: CSAVRYQEPTGEQYF. The CDR3 nucleotides are TGCAGTGCGGTCCGGTACCAGGAACCTACGGGGGAGCAGTACTTC.

This clonotype occurred a few times. The chain recombines TRBV24-1 with TRBJ1-1, with 7 bases fitting TRBD1. This CDR3 has 17 residues. Germline CDR1 KGHDR, CDR2 SFDVKD. V gave up 3 bases and J gave up 4 bases; unmatched junction bases: 13. CDR3 protein: CATSDPGTDPPGTEAFF. The CDR3 nucleotides read TGTGCCACCAGTGATCCCGGGACAGACCCACCCGGCACTGAAGCTTTCTTT.

V usage is TRBV20-1 and J usage is TRBJ2-5; D is undetermined. The V gene's germline CDR1 is DFQATT and CDR2 SNEGSKA (reference sequence). The CDR3 is made up of 14 amino acids. The chain's CDR3 is CSALMRVHQETQYF. The CDR3 DNA is TGCAGCGCCCTCATGAGAGTCCACCAAGAGACCCAGTACTTC.

This clonotype was seen many times. The chain uses TRBV9 and TRBJ2-5, with 10 bases that match TRBD2. The CDR3 is 17 residues long. Germline CDR1 SGDLS, CDR2 YYNGEE. Trimming took 4 bases from V and 3 from J; bases not matched to a gene: 12. CDR3 nucleotide sequence: TGTGCCAGCAGCTCGATAGCGGGGGGACTCACCAAAGAGACCCAGTACTTC. It encodes CASSSIAGGLTKETQYF.

This clonotype appeared a few times. The chain links TRBV20-1 to TRBJ2-5; D gene ambiguous. Germline V gene lookup returns CDR1 DFQATT and CDR2 SNEGSKA (reference sequence). This CDR3 has 13 residues. V dropped 1 base and J dropped 5 bases, with 11 bases sitting between them. CDR3 sequence (DNA): TGCAGTGCTAGAGTTCCGAATAAGGAGACCCAGTACTTC. Its protein product is CSARVPNKETQYF.

The rearrangement uses TRBV14 and TRBJ2-3; 8 nucleotides match TRBD2. Per the germline V gene, CDR1 is SGHDN and CDR2 is FVKESK. The CDR3 has 17 residues. J gave up 5 bases and V 0 bases, and 10 bases lay outside the gene matches. The CDR3 bases are TGTGCCAGCAGCCAAGACGGACCGGGGGGGCCGGGAGATACGCAGTATTTT. This encodes CASSQDGPGGPGDTQYF.

This chain links TRBV20-1 with TRBJ2-2; D call uncertain. The V end was cut by 1 base, the J end by 3 bases, with 3 bases between. This CDR3 spans 12 amino acids. Germline lookup yields CDR1 DFQATT and CDR2 SNEGSKA (reference sequence). This CDR3 reads CSARVDTGELFF. CDR3 bases: TGCAGTGCTAGAGTCGACACCGGGGAGCTGTTTTTT.

The genes are TRBV12-3 or TRBV12-4 and TRBJ2-7; TRBD2 aligns across 8 bases. The CDR3 consists of 15 residues. The trim removed 1 base at V and 7 bases at J, leaving 9 bases unmatched. For the CDR3, the DNA is TGTGCCAGCAGTTTAGGCCCGGGGGGGCCAAATGAGCAGTACTTC. The encoded protein is CASSLGPGGPNEQYF.

The chain links TRBV30 to TRBJ2-4; 8 positions agree with TRBD1. TRBJ2-7 explains the end of the DNA better; the J call may be wrong. The germline gives CDR1 GTSNPN, CDR2 SVGIG (reference sequence). The CDR3 loop spans 14 amino acids. The CDR3 coding sequence is TGTGCCTGGAGTAGAGGACAGGGTCCCTACGAGCAGTACTTC. As protein: CAWSRGQGPYEQYF.

This chain links TRBV7-9 with TRBJ2-7, with 9 bases matching TRBD1. This CDR3 comprises 14 residues. With V trimmed by 5 bases and J by 4 bases, 6 bases remained unmatched. Germline CDR1 reads SEHNR; CDR2 reads FQNEAQ (reference sequence). The CDR3 DNA reads TGTGCCAGCAGCCCGGGGACAGGGAAGTACGAGCAGTACTTC. This encodes CASSPGTGKYEQYF.

This clonotype has only a few counts. The rearrangement joins TRBV20-1 to TRBJ2-5; D possibly uses TRBD1 or TRBD2 (5 bases each). The germline gives CDR1 DFQATT, CDR2 SNEGSKA (reference sequence). Trimming shortened V by 3 bases and J by 5 bases, and 22 bases separated the two germline ends. The CDR3 has 16 amino acids. The CDR3, as DNA: TGCAGTGCTAGTTCCGGGTACGGGACCCCGGCCGAGACCCAGTACTTC. It encodes CSASSGYGTPAETQYF.

The genes are TRBV20-1 and TRBJ2-3, with 8 bases lining up with TRBD2. With V trimmed by 2 bases and J by 8 bases, 3 bases remained unmatched. CDR3 length: 12 residues. Germline assignment: CDR1 DFQATT and CDR2 SNEGSKA (reference sequence). The CDR3 nucleotides read TGCAGTGCTAGAACGGGGGGGACTACGCAGTATTTT. Its protein product is CSARTGGTTQYF.

This clonotype was recorded once. This sequence joins TRBV5-1 and TRBJ1-2; D is undetermined. Trimming removed 0 bases from V and 4 bases from J, with 16 bases in between. The CDR3 spans 16 residues. CDR1 is SGHRS and CDR2 is YFSETQ in the germline V gene. In DNA, the CDR3 is TGCGCCAGCAGCTTGGAGCCGGACCACCCTTCCTATGGCTACACCTTC. This sequence encodes CASSLEPDHPSYGYTF.

The chain has TRBV2 and TRBJ2-7, with 9 bases fitting TRBD2. Germline CDR1 SNHLY, CDR2 FYNNEI. CDR3 length: 15 amino acids. Trimming took 1 base from V and 2 from J; bases not matched to a gene: 3. As DNA, the CDR3 is TGTGCCAGCAGTGAAGGGGCTAGCGGGGCCTACGAGCAGTACTTC. Encoded protein: CASSEGASGAYEQYF.

The chain has TRBV12-3 or TRBV12-4 and TRBJ1-1; D is undetermined. Deletions cut 7 bases from V and 7 bases from J, with 16 bases between. The CDR3 consists of 13 residues. The CDR3 DNA reads as TGTGCCAGCATGCTCTCTGGAGCCTGTGAAGCTTTCTTT. Translating gives CASMLSGACEAFF.

The chain employs TRBV14 and TRBJ2-7, with TRBD1 identical over 8 bases. The CDR3 is 13 residues long. V gave up 4 bases and J gave up 4 bases; unmatched junction bases: 3. Germline CDR1 and CDR2: SGHDN and FVKESK. This CDR3 reads CASSRTGKYEQYF. CDR3 coding DNA: TGTGCCAGCAGCCGGACAGGGAAATACGAGCAGTACTTC.

J is TRBJ2-3 and V is TRBV18; D may be TRBD2 (5 bases). The CDR3 sequence is 14 residues long. Germline-derived CDR1 and CDR2 are KGHSH and LQKENI. V shed 5 bases and J shed 5 bases, with 14 bases lying between them. CDR3 DNA: TGTGCCAGCTCATCAGGAGGCTTAGGAGATACGCAGTATTTT. Protein sequence: CASSSGGLGDTQYF.

This clonotype was seen a handful of times. The chain combines TRBV7-2 with TRBJ2-7; 8 bases agree with TRBD2. CDR1 and CDR2 (germline): SGHTA, FQGNSA. CDR3 length: 15 residues. With V trimmed by 1 base and J by 1 base, 3 bases remained unmatched. The CDR3 protein is CASSLGTSRSYEQYF. CDR3 DNA: TGTGCCAGCAGCTTAGGGACTAGCAGGTCCTACGAGCAGTACTTC.

The V gene is TRBV3-1, the J gene TRBJ1-1, with TRBD1 identical over 7 bases. This CDR3 region has 13 residues. CDR1 is LGHDT, CDR2 YNNKEL, per germline (reference sequence). With V trimmed by 3 bases and J by 3 bases, 1 base remained unmatched. CDR3 residues: CASSHTGDTEAFF. DNA for the CDR3: TGTGCCAGCAGCCATACAGGGGACACTGAAGCTTTCTTT.